The next 30 T cell receptor beta chains were all read from a single sample in a study of cytomegalovirus exposure and HLA in healthy donors. 60 Vbeta and 13 Jbeta primers were used in PCR. Some clones are missing from TCRdb's copy, which holds only in-frame ones; the method was immunoSEQ multiplex PCR. The sample carries 100,000 to 150,000 clones, approximately 82% recorded once. Sample: PBMCs. These receptors came from a woman under 30 in good health and CMV-seropositive.

The rearrangement links TRBV7-9 to TRBJ2-1, with 8 bases matching TRBD1. This CDR3 contains 16 residues. The germline V gene has CDR1 SEHNR and CDR2 FQNEAQ (reference sequence). V was pared by 2 bases and J by 5 bases, with 8 bases of the junction left unmatched. CDR3 nucleotide sequence: TGTGCCAGCAGCTTATCCCGGGACAGGTTTAACAATGAGCAGTTCTTC. Encoded protein: CASSLSRDRFNNEQFF.

The genes are TRBV2 and TRBJ1-4; D gene uncertain. Trimming took 4 bases from V and 6 from J, leaving 15 bases between them. Germline V CDR1 and CDR2: SNHLY, FYNNEI. This CDR3 is 15 amino acids long. The CDR3 sequence: CASSGTATSDEKLFF. The CDR3 DNA reads as TGTGCCAGCAGTGGGACTGCTACCTCCGATGAAAAACTGTTTTTT.

The rearrangement links TRBV28 to TRBJ2-7, with TRBD2 as a possible D gene (6 bases). The CDR3 totals 14 residues. Between the trimmed V and J ends, which lost 3 bases and 3 bases, there was a span of 12 bases. Germline V gene sequence: CDR1 MDHEN, CDR2 SYDVKM. This CDR3 is CASSFRFGSYEQYF. DNA of the CDR3: TGTGCCAGCAGTTTCCGTTTCGGGAGCTACGAGCAGTACTTC.

This clone has a handful of counts. The rearrangement links TRBV2 to TRBJ1-6, with D uncertain. From germline, CDR1 is SNHLY and CDR2 FYNNEI. The CDR3 is 15 residues long. V dropped 8 bases and J dropped 4 bases, with 15 bases sitting between them. The CDR3 bases are TGTGCCAGCGGGTATCGATCGGAGTATAATTCACCCCTCCACTTT. Translation gives CASGYRSEYNSPLHF.

The chain has TRBV7-8 and TRBJ1-1, with 9 bases lining up with TRBD1. Per germline, CDR1 SGHVS and CDR2 FQNEAQ. This CDR3 has 16 residues. V lost 4 bases, J lost 6 bases, and 12 bases stayed unmatched. CDR3 nucleotide sequence: TGTGCCAGCAGCTCCAGAGTGGACAGGGGACAGGCTGAAGCTTTCTTT. Translated, it gives CASSSRVDRGQAEAFF.

The V call is TRBV6-1, the J call TRBJ2-2, with 12 bases matching TRBD2. V dropped 4 bases and J dropped 7; count of bases not matched to a gene: 10. Germline lookup yields CDR1 MNHNS and CDR2 SASEGT. CDR3 length: 17 residues. The CDR3 protein is CASSGDPSGGAHGELFF. CDR3 sequence (DNA): TGTGCCAGCAGTGGGGATCCTAGCGGGGGGGCCCACGGGGAGCTGTTTTTT.

The rearrangement joins TRBV19 to TRBJ2-1, with D tentatively TRBD1 (5 bases). The CDR3 totals 17 residues. Germline lookup yields CDR1 LNHDA and CDR2 SQIVND (reference sequence). V lost 0 bases, J lost 0 bases, and 12 bases lay in between. This CDR3 reads CASSIEAGLSSYNEQFF. The CDR3 DNA sequence: TGTGCCAGTAGTATAGAGGCAGGGTTGAGCTCCTACAATGAGCAGTTCTTC.

This chain connects TRBV14 to TRBJ2-3; possibly TRBD2 for D (6 bases). The CDR3 length is 15 residues. Germline V gene sequence: CDR1 SGHDN, CDR2 FVKESK. Trimming stripped 2 bases from V and 1 base from J, with 10 bases between. CDR3 sequence: CASSQSGEGTDTQYF. The CDR3 DNA reads as TGTGCCAGCAGCCAATCCGGGGAGGGCACAGATACGCAGTATTTT.

The chain joins TRBV18 to TRBJ2-7; 7 bases fit TRBD2. Germline CDR1 KGHSH, CDR2 LQKENI. The V segment lost 6 bases and the J segment 2 bases; nucleotides outside the gene matches: 13. The CDR3 spans 16 residues. CDR3 DNA: TGTGCCAGCTCTGCCGTGGGTTCGGGGGGTACCTACGAGCAGTACTTC. This codes for CASSAVGSGGTYEQYF.

The chain combines TRBV7-6 with TRBJ2-3; 8 bases are a match to TRBD1. The CDR3 covers 15 residues. Per germline, CDR1 SGHVS and CDR2 FNYEAQ. V shed 5 bases, J shed 1 base, and the junction held 5 bases outside the gene matches. The CDR3 nucleotides read TGTGCCAGCAGCCCCCTGGACAGGGGCACAGATACGCAGTATTTT. It is translated as CASSPLDRGTDTQYF.

The V call is TRBV6-5, the J call TRBJ1-6; D is possibly TRBD1 (5 bases). Germline CDR1 reads MNHEY; CDR2 reads SVGAGI. With 8 bases removed from V and 10 bases from J, the gap between germline ends came to 12 bases. The CDR3 runs to 12 residues. The CDR3 DNA follows: TGTGCCAGCCGAGGGAGGGGATCACCCCTCCACTTT. It specifies CASRGRGSPLHF.

V is TRBV20-1 and J is TRBJ1-1; D not certain. The CDR3 has 11 residues. CDR1 is DFQATT, CDR2 SNEGSKA, per germline (reference sequence). Trimming left V 4 bases short and J 11 bases short, with 14 bases between. The chain's CDR3 is CSANRGVGAFF. The CDR3 DNA sequence: TGCAGTGCTAATCGGGGTGTAGGTGCTTTCTTT.

V usage is TRBV6-4 and J usage is TRBJ2-1; 7 positions agree with TRBD2. The CDR3 contains 15 residues. Germline V lookup: CDR1 MRHNA, CDR2 SNTAGT. V lost 2 bases to trimming and J lost 7 bases; unmatched junction nucleotides: 8. The CDR3 bases are TGTGCCAGCAGTGACCGGGCGGGGGAGGTAAATGAGCAGTTCTTC. Translated: CASSDRAGEVNEQFF.

This chain uses TRBV18 with TRBJ1-1; no clear D gene. The CDR3 spans 12 residues. V lost 6 bases, J lost 1 base, and 6 bases lay in between. CDR1 is KGHSH and CDR2 is LQKENI in the germline V gene. CDR3 coding DNA: TGTGCCAGCTCCTCCCGGAACACTGAAGCTTTCTTT. Translating it yields CASSSRNTEAFF.

The sample holds a few counts of this clone. The chain uses TRBV2 and TRBJ1-5; D remains unclear. The CDR3 has 15 residues. V was cut by 0 bases and J by 4 bases, with 10 bases left in between. The germline V gene encodes CDR1 SNHLY and CDR2 FYNNEI. The CDR3, as DNA: TGTGCCAGCAGTGAAGCGCTTCGGGTTAATCAGCCCCAGCATTTT. Amino acids: CASSEALRVNQPQHF.

The chain carries TRBV2 and TRBJ1-1; D unclear. CDR3 size: 14 residues. Trimming stripped 3 bases from V and 2 bases from J, with 10 bases between. CDR1 and CDR2 (germline): SNHLY, FYNNEI. CDR3 coding DNA: TGTGCCAGCAGTGAGGTGTCGGTAAACACTGAAGCTTTCTTT. Translation gives CASSEVSVNTEAFF.

The rearrangement joins TRBV6-5 to TRBJ2-5; no firm D call. The CDR3 contains 13 residues. The V end lost 6 bases, the J end lost 3 bases, and 11 bases lay between the germline ends. Germline V gene lookup returns CDR1 MNHEY and CDR2 SVGAGI. The CDR3 DNA follows: TGTGCCAGCAGCACTTTACGGGAAGAGACCCAGTACTTC. The encoded protein is CASSTLREETQYF.

The chain links TRBV2 to TRBJ2-3; tentative D call: TRBD2 (5 bases). The CDR3 is 15 residues long. Deletions cut 1 base from V and 2 bases from J, with 10 bases between. The germline V gene has CDR1 SNHLY and CDR2 FYNNEI. CDR3: CASSEEWGDTDTQYF. CDR3 sequence (DNA): TGTGCCAGCAGTGAAGAATGGGGAGACACAGATACGCAGTATTTT.

The rearrangement joins TRBV10-3 to TRBJ2-3; 8 nucleotides line up with TRBD2. The V gene's germline CDR1 is ENHRY and CDR2 SYGVKD. The trim removed 4 bases at V and 4 bases at J, leaving 7 bases unmatched. The CDR3 is 15 amino acids. The CDR3 DNA follows: TGTGCCATCAGTGCCGATAGCGGGAATCCAGATACGCAGTATTTT. It translates to CAISADSGNPDTQYF.

The DNA for the CDR3 is TGTGCCAGCAGGCTCCCTCTAAGAACCCTGAACACTGAAGCTTTCTTT. It encodes CASRLPLRTLNTEAFF. This rearrangement joins TRBV7-3 to TRBJ1-1, with D uncertain. CDR3 length: 16 amino acids. Germline assignment: CDR1 SGHTA and CDR2 FQGTGA. Between the trimmed V and J ends, which lost 6 bases and 0 bases, there was a span of 17 bases.

V gene TRBV9 combines with J gene TRBJ1-6; unclear D gene. With 3 bases removed from V and 14 bases from J, the gap between germline ends came to 21 bases. Per the germline V gene, CDR1 is SGDLS and CDR2 is YYNGEE. CDR3 length equals 15 residues. The CDR3 sequence is CASSAPGFSPGTLHF. In nucleotides, the CDR3 is TGTGCCAGCAGCGCTCCCGGGTTTTCTCCGGGGACCCTCCACTTT.

This chain uses TRBV19 with TRBJ1-1; D is unresolved. V dropped 2 bases and J dropped 3 bases, with 10 bases sitting between them. The germline V gene has CDR1 LNHDA and CDR2 SQIVND (reference sequence). The CDR3 loop spans 14 amino acids. CDR3 amino acids: CASSIRRGDTEAFF. The CDR3 DNA reads TGTGCCAGTAGTATAAGACGGGGAGACACTGAAGCTTTCTTT. The full variable domain, rest sourced from reference TRBV19 and TRBJ1-1, is DGGITQSPKYLFRKEGQNVTLSCEQNLNHDAMYWYRQDPGQGLRLIYYSQIVNDFQKGDIAEGYSVSREKKESFPLTVTSAQKNPTAFYLCASSIRRGDTEAFFGQGTRLTVV.

This chain connects TRBV6-1 to TRBJ1-5; the match to TRBD1 covers 8 bases. Germline V CDR1 and CDR2: MNHNS, SASEGT. The CDR3 is 13 residues long. The junction had 3 bases not matched to a gene; V was cut back by 6 bases and J by 5 bases. The CDR3 spells CASSGTGYQPQHF. Written as DNA, the CDR3 is TGTGCCAGCAGCGGGACAGGTTATCAGCCCCAGCATTTT.

This chain links TRBV5-6 with TRBJ2-1; TRBD2 agrees at 8 bases. J was trimmed by 0 bases and V by 0 bases; bases with no gene match: 5. The CDR3 is 17 residues long. The germline gives CDR1 SGHDT, CDR2 YYEEEE. For the CDR3, the DNA is TGTGCCAGCAGCTTGGCGGGACTAGTATTCTCCTACAATGAGCAGTTCTTC. It yields the protein CASSLAGLVFSYNEQFF.

This clone has just one count. This chain uses TRBV2 with TRBJ2-5; the match to TRBD2 covers 11 bases. From germline, CDR1 is SNHLY and CDR2 FYNNEI. V shed 3 bases, J shed 2 bases, and the junction held 2 bases outside the gene matches. This CDR3 comprises 15 residues. CDR3 residues: CASSESSGGQETQYF. CDR3 DNA: TGTGCCAGCAGTGAGTCTAGCGGGGGGCAAGAGACCCAGTACTTC.

J is TRBJ1-2 and V is TRBV6-5, with unresolved D. The CDR3 spans 16 residues. The germline V gene encodes CDR1 MNHEY and CDR2 SVGAGI. With 0 bases removed from V and 4 bases from J, the gap between germline ends came to 15 bases. CDR3 in DNA: TGTGCCAGCAGTTACTCCTGGCGGGGTTCGGCCTATGGCTACACCTTC. It yields the protein CASSYSWRGSAYGYTF.

V and J are TRBV28 and TRBJ1-2; no definite D call. Germline CDR1 reads MDHEN; CDR2 reads SYDVKM. Trimming pared 2 bases from V and 1 base from J, leaving 5 bases between. The CDR3 extends over 13 amino acids. The CDR3 sequence: CASSLVSNYGYTF. CDR3 sequence (DNA): TGTGCCAGCAGTTTAGTCAGTAACTATGGCTACACCTTC.

The chain recombines TRBV11-3 with TRBJ2-3; possible D gene TRBD2, 5 bases. Looked up from germline, CDR1 is SGHNT and CDR2 is YENEEA. The germline V and J ends were trimmed by 2 bases and 8 bases, with 8 bases remaining between them. This CDR3 comprises 12 residues. The CDR3 bases are TGTGCCAGCAGCTTACGGGAAGGTACGCAGTATTTT. It codes for CASSLREGTQYF.

The chain joins TRBV27 to TRBJ1-1; 9 nucleotides align to TRBD1. V gave up 4 bases and J gave up 5 bases; unmatched junction bases: 2. The germline V gene has CDR1 MNHEY and CDR2 SMNVEV (reference sequence). The CDR3 loop spans 13 amino acids. The CDR3 region is CASSWDRDTEAFF. The CDR3 DNA is TGTGCCAGCAGTTGGGACAGGGATACTGAAGCTTTCTTT.

The rearrangement joins TRBV7-6 to TRBJ2-3; 9 nucleotides match TRBD1. There are 15 residues in the CDR3. The trim removed 5 bases at V and 4 bases at J, leaving 7 bases unmatched. From germline, CDR1 is SGHVS and CDR2 FNYEAQ. The CDR3 bases are TGTGCCAGCAGCCTTCCGGGACAGGGACCAGATACGCAGTATTTT. Its protein is CASSLPGQGPDTQYF.